This T cell receptor (beta chain) was retrieved from a study of CD8 T cells in ankylosing spondylitis (dated by TCRdb to 2017 to 2019). Regarding the research as a whole: To find TCR variants linked to disease, the study profiled T cell receptor beta repertoires in ankylosing spondylitis patients and healthy donors. The full study cohort comprised 20 to 25 ankylosing spondylitis patients and 110 or so healthy donors. Samples of peripheral blood were taken, and for ankylosing spondylitis patients, synovial fluid was collected as well.

Broader findings and caveats from the paper: The disease-linked clones were reported to be significantly enriched in matched synovial fluid samples from ankylosing spondylitis patients. A TCR beta motif of several highly homologous amino acid variants appeared characteristic of blood from ankylosing spondylitis patients. In peripheral blood, the disease-linked clones were found at relatively low frequencies and had a CD8+ phenotype. Some TCR beta motif variants had previously been reported in synovial fluid and blood of reactive arthritis patients, which suggested common disease-initiation mechanisms.

Based on the germline V gene, the CDR1 and CDR2 sequences are SGHRS and YFSETQ. From its cysteine to its phenylalanine, the CDR3 spans 12 amino acids. Just CDR3 DNA is preserved here, 36 bases in frame from base 1. V sheds 1 base and J sheds 6 bases, leaving 8 bases between their ends. The sequencer listed for this sample is Illumina HiSeq 2500. Quantitative 5'-RACE with molecular barcodes was the method used to prepare the TCR beta libraries. Per the source publication's procedure: A new computational method based on a probabilistic model of VDJ rearrangement was used to identify disease-linked TCR variants. TCRdb handled the public reads itself, with Q25 trimming in fastp and clone calling in MiXCR, and kept productive beta chains. Every CDR3 protein is listed once, alongside the most common genes and DNA of its rows. The V and J calls here are based on TCRdb, not the publication. Within this sample are about 840,000 distinct CDR3 sequences, with around 11% of them counted one time only. Approximately 0.5% of the sample is in the top ten clones.

This clonotype showed up just a few times. Its target antigen remains unknown. One base away there is no much larger clone; base qualities are not given. The rearranged segments are TRBV5-1 and TRBJ2-7; D gene: possibly TRBD2, on 5 matching bases. Input material: blood, either unsorted or a sorted T cell fraction (not recorded which). This clonotype was sampled from a male donor with ankylosing spondylitis. CDR3 protein: CASSLTRTEQYF. The DNA sequence is as follows: TGCGCCAGCAGCTTGACTAGGACCGAGCAGTACTTC. Joined to the reference TRBV5-1 and TRBJ2-7 proteins, this CDR3 gives the full variable domain: KAGVTQTPRYLIKTRGQQVTLSCSPISGHRSVSWYQQTPGQGLQFLFEYFSETQRNKGNFPGRFSGRQFSNSRSEMNVSTLELGDSALYLCASSLTRTEQYFGPGTRLTVT.